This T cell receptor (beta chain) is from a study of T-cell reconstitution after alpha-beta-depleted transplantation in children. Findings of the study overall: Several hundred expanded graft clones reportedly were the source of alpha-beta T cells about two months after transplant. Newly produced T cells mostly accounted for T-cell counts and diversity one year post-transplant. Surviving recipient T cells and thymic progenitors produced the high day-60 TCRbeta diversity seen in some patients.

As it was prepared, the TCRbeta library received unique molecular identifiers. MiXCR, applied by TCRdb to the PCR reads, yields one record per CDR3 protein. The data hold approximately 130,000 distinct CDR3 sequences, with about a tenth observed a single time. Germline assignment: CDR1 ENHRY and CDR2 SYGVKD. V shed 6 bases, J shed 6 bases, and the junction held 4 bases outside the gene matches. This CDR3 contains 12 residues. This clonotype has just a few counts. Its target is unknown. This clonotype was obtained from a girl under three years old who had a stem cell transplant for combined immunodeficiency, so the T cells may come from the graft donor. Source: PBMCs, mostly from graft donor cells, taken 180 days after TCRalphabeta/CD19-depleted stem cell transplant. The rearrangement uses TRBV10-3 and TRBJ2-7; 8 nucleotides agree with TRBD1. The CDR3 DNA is TGTGCCATCAGGAGGACAGGGTCCGAGCAGTACTTC. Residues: CAIRRTGSEQYF.